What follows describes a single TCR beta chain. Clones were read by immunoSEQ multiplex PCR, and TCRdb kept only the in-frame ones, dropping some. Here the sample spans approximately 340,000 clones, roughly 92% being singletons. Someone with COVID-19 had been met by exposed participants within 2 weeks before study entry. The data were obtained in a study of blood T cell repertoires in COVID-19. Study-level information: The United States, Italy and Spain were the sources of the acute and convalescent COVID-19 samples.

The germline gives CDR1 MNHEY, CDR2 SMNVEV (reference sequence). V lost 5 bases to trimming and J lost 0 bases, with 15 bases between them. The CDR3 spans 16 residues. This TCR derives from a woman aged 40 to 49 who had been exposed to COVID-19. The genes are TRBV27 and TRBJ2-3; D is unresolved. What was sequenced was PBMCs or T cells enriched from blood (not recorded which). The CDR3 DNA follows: TGTGCCAGCAGTCCCAACGCGGTGGTTAGCACAGATACGCAGTATTTT. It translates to CASSPNAVVSTDTQYF.